A selection of T cell receptor beta chains follows, all from one sample in a study of cytomegalovirus exposure and HLA in healthy donors. TCRdb's table, derived via immunoSEQ multiplex PCR, lists solely in-frame clones and lacks some. The data contain fewer than 200,000 clones, about four fifths of them singletons. The sequencing sample was made of PBMCs. The source of these receptors is a male donor in good health and CMV-seropositive. Each CDR3 is given with its conserved first and last residue. D genes are given only for firm matches. The listing skips clone size in some rows; elsewhere it reads once, few, many or a size class.

j_gene | v_gene | d_gene | abundance | CDR3aa | CDR3nt
TRBJ1-2 | TRBV10-1 | . | . | CASSTGIGYGYTF | TGCGCCAGCAGTACGGGGATCGGCTATGGCTACACCTTC
TRBJ2-5 | TRBV7-2 | . | . | CASSLGRLRETQYF | TGTGCCAGCAGCTTGGGGAGGTTGAGGGAGACCCAGTACTTC
TRBJ2-7 | TRBV6-1 | . | . | CASRSYEQYF | TGTGCCAGCAGGAGCTACGAGCAGTACTTC
TRBJ2-1 | TRBV5-1 | TRBD2 | . | CASSLWYGGTGDEQFF | TGCGCCAGCAGCTTGTGGTACGGGGGGACTGGAGATGAGCAGTTCTTC
TRBJ2-7 | TRBV27 | . | . | CASSPGVRFLDEQYF | TGTGCCAGCAGCCCCGGGGTCAGATTCCTGGACGAGCAGTACTTC
TRBJ2-1 | TRBV7-3 | TRBD2 | . | CASSSGLAGASSYNEQFF | TGTGCCAGCAGCTCAGGACTAGCGGGCGCGAGCTCCTACAATGAGCAGTTCTTC
TRBJ1-6 | TRBV7-9 | TRBD1 | . | CASSTGTGSSYNSPLHF | TGTGCCAGCAGTACGGGGACAGGGAGCTCCTATAATTCACCCCTCCACTTT
TRBJ1-5 | TRBV27 | . | . | CAARGGGNNQPQHF | TGTGCCGCCAGAGGGGGTGGGAACAATCAGCCCCAGCATTTT
TRBJ2-1 | TRBV27 | TRBD2 | . | CATSSGGAYNEQFF | TGTGCCACCTCAAGCGGGGGGGCCTACAATGAGCAGTTCTTC
TRBJ1-1 | TRBV27 | . | . | CASSLSRAEKAFF | TGTGCCAGCAGTTTATCGAGGGCGGAAAAAGCTTTCTTT
TRBJ2-2 | TRBV27 | TRBD2 | . | CASSSPGLAGGTGELFF | TGTGCCAGCAGTTCCCCTGGACTAGCGGGGGGAACCGGGGAGCTGTTTTTT
TRBJ2-1 | TRBV2 | . | . | CASSDRQGGDEQFF | TGTGCCAGCAGTGATCGCCAGGGTGGCGATGAGCAGTTCTTC
TRBJ2-3 | TRBV7-9 | . | . | CASSPGGSDTQYF | TGTGCCAGCAGTCCAGGCGGGTCAGATACGCAGTATTTT
TRBJ1-1 | TRBV5-1 | . | . | CASSPRVARQLNTEAFF | TGCGCCAGCAGCCCCCGTGTAGCCCGACAGCTGAACACTGAAGCTTTCTTT
TRBJ1-2 | TRBV12-5 | . | . | CASGITGHYGYTF | TGTGCTAGTGGGATAACAGGGCACTATGGCTACACCTTC
TRBJ2-3 | TRBV7-2 | TRBD2 | . | CASSLVEAGGLDTQYF | TGTGCCAGCAGCTTAGTAGAAGCGGGGGGGCTCGATACGCAGTATTTT
TRBJ2-5 | TRBV12-5 | . | . | CASGFGRGETQYF | TGTGCTAGTGGTTTCGGGAGAGGCGAGACCCAGTACTTC
TRBJ1-6 | TRBV2 | . | few | CASSLQGASYPNSPLHF | TGTGCCAGCAGTCTACAGGGAGCATCTTATCCTAATTCACCCCTCCACTTT
TRBJ2-2 | TRBV4-3 | . | . | CASSPAAGSYTGELFF | TGCGCCAGTAGCCCGGCGGCAGGGTCGTACACCGGGGAGCTGTTTTTT
TRBJ2-5 | TRBV27 | TRBD1 | . | CASSPGGRRETQYF | TGTGCCAGCAGTCCAGGGGGCCGGAGGGAGACCCAGTACTTC
TRBJ1-2 | TRBV7-8 | TRBD1 | . | CASSQGGNYGYTF | TGTGCCAGCAGCCAGGGGGGTAACTATGGCTACACCTTC
TRBJ1-2 | TRBV5-1 | TRBD1 | . | CASSRGQGAPPNGYTF | TGCGCCAGCAGCAGGGGACAGGGGGCGCCCCCGAATGGCTACACCTTC
TRBJ2-7 | TRBV10-1 | TRBD1 | . | CASSDDRVDYEQYF | TGCGCCAGCAGTGATGACAGGGTGGACTACGAGCAGTACTTC
TRBJ2-1 | TRBV29-1 | TRBD1 | once | CSADRGRDEQFF | TGCAGCGCCGACAGGGGCAGAGATGAGCAGTTCTTC
TRBJ2-1 | TRBV7-9 | . | few | CASTTRRGPLYNEQFF | TGTGCCAGCACCACGCGGAGGGGTCCCTTATACAATGAGCAGTTCTTC
TRBJ2-3 | TRBV6-1 | TRBD2 | . | CASSPFSGATDTQYF | TGTGCCAGCAGCCCATTTAGCGGGGCCACAGATACGCAGTATTTT
TRBJ1-1 | TRBV2 | . | . | CASSPALPVTGVTEAFF | TGTGCCAGCAGTCCGGCTTTGCCAGTAACGGGAGTCACTGAAGCTTTCTTT
TRBJ2-5 | TRBV29-1 | . | . | CSVGPSTTETQYF | TGCAGCGTGGGCCCTTCAACGACGGAGACCCAGTACTTC
TRBJ2-5 | TRBV13 | . | . | CASSSRFQETQYF | TGTGCCAGCAGCTCCCGGTTCCAAGAGACCCAGTACTTC
TRBJ2-3 | TRBV11-2 | . | . | CASSLTPGRSESDTQYF | TGTGCCAGCAGCTTAACCCCAGGGAGGAGTGAGTCCGATACGCAGTATTTT
TRBJ1-6 | TRBV6-1 | . | . | CASSPRGSYNSPLHF | TGTGCCAGCAGCCCGAGAGGCTCCTATAATTCACCCCTCCACTTT
TRBJ2-1 | TRBV2 | . | . | CAGSSSVTSYNEQFF | TGTGCCGGGTCTAGCTCGGTTACCTCCTACAATGAGCAGTTCTTC
TRBJ2-7 | TRBV6-6 | . | . | CASSPPRYEQYF | TGTGCCAGCAGTCCCCCCCGGTACGAGCAGTACTTC
TRBJ2-1 | TRBV28 | TRBD2 | . | CASSTRLARGLNEQFF | TGTGCCAGCAGTACACGACTAGCGCGGGGGTTGAATGAGCAGTTCTTC
TRBJ2-1 | TRBV2 | . | . | CASSDGGFQVLGEQFF | TGTGCCAGCAGTGATGGAGGTTTCCAAGTGCTGGGTGAGCAGTTCTTC
TRBJ1-2 | TRBV2 | TRBD1 | . | CASTKPAGQDYGYTF | TGTGCCAGCACCAAACCTGCGGGACAGGACTATGGCTACACCTTC
TRBJ2-7 | TRBV21-1 | . | . | CASSAFAVGTGSHEQYF | .
TRBJ1-3 | TRBV6-5 | . | once | CASNPRGTGNTIYF | TGTGCCAGCAACCCCAGGGGAACTGGAAACACCATATATTTT
TRBJ2-3 | TRBV7-2 | . | . | CASSLRTRRGDTQYF | TGTGCCAGCAGCTTACGGACTCGGCGGGGAGATACGCAGTATTTT
TRBJ1-1 | TRBV21-1 | . | few | CASSTPGQVAENTEAFF | TGTGCCAGCAGCACACCGGGACAGGTTGCGGAGAACACTGAAGCTTTCTTT
TRBJ2-7 | TRBV27 | . | few | CASSSNRVHEQYF | TGTGCCAGCAGCTCTAACAGGGTCCACGAGCAGTACTTC
TRBJ2-5 | TRBV6-5 | . | . | CASSFYGLQETQYF | TGTGCCAGCAGTTTCTACGGACTACAAGAGACCCAGTACTTC
TRBJ2-5 | TRBV6-1 | TRBD2 | few | CASRYGLAWETQYF | TGTGCCAGCAGATACGGACTAGCGTGGGAGACCCAGTACTTC
TRBJ1-1 | TRBV6-6 | TRBD1 | once | CASSISGGANTEAFF | TGTGCCAGCAGCATATCAGGGGGCGCAAACACTGAAGCTTTCTTT
TRBJ2-7 | TRBV7-2 | TRBD2 | . | CASSFGRGGYEQYF | TGTGCCAGCAGCTTCGGGCGGGGGGGCTACGAGCAGTACTTC
TRBJ2-1 | TRBV6-5 | TRBD2 | . | CASSLGTSSEQFF | TGTGCCAGCAGCCTTGGGACTAGCAGTGAGCAGTTCTTC
TRBJ1-2 | TRBV4-3 | . | . | CASSQLDSYNYGYTF | TGCGCCAGCAGCCAGTTGGACAGTTATAACTATGGCTACACCTTC
TRBJ2-7 | TRBV19 | . | . | CASSPSRGYEQYF | TGTGCCAGTAGTCCGTCCCGGGGGTACGAGCAGTACTTC
TRBJ1-2 | TRBV4-3 | . | . | CASSQGASNYGYTF | TGCGCCAGCAGCCAAGGGGCCAGTAACTATGGCTACACCTTC
TRBJ2-3 | TRBV2 | TRBD1 | . | CASRSGTVSTDTQYF | TGTGCCAGCAGGTCCGGGACAGTGAGCACAGATACGCAGTATTTT
TRBJ1-5 | TRBV7-9 | . | . | CSSSTPDSDNQPQHF | TGTTCCAGCAGCACGCCGGACAGCGATAATCAGCCCCAGCATTTT
TRBJ2-5 | TRBV9 | TRBD1 | once | CASSVATGGWETQYF | TGTGCCAGCAGCGTAGCGACAGGGGGTTGGGAGACCCAGTACTTC